The sequence of this TCR beta chain was determined in a study of cytomegalovirus exposure and HLA in healthy donors. PCR involved 60 Vbeta and 13 Jbeta primers. Assay used: immunoSEQ multiplex PCR; TCRdb lists only in-frame clones, some missing. The data contain approximately 150,000 clones, less than 90% of them seen just once; the ten biggest clones take up roughly 1%. Per germline, CDR1 GTSNPN and CDR2 SVGIG (reference sequence). Unmatched junction bases numbered 3, after V lost 2 bases and J lost 5 bases. The CDR3 spans 13 residues. Study-wide points: A list of around 160 TCR beta chains associated with cytomegalovirus was given.

As to this clone: The antigen is undetermined.

The chain recombines TRBV30 with TRBJ1-5; 7 bases line up with TRBD1. The sequenced sample consisted of PBMCs. This receptor was taken from a man aged 25 to 45 in good health and CMV-seronegative. As DNA, the CDR3 is TGTGCCTGGAGTCGACAGGGCGATCAGCCCCAGCATTTT. Translating it yields CAWSRQGDQPQHF.